These 15 T cell receptor beta chains originate from one sample sequenced in a study of blood T cell repertoires in COVID-19 (dated by TCRdb to 2018 to 2020). The library was made by the immunoSEQ multiplex PCR assay. TCRdb obtained this table from immuneACCESS and retained in-frame rearrangements with V and J assigned. These tables miss some clones; where compared with another copy, unresolved V genes account for less than half of the shortfall, and the remainder is unexplained. The sample includes 400,000 or so clones, with around 87% observed a single time. Around 1.9% of the sample belongs to the ten largest clones. Source material: PBMCs or T cells enriched from blood (not recorded which). The receptor set was obtained from a man aged 40-49 years in a cohort exposed to, infected with or recovered from COVID-19 (not recorded which).

V is TRBV2 and J is TRBJ1-1, with TRBD1 identical over 9 bases. The CDR3 loop spans 13 amino acids. Trimming cost V 6 bases and J 5 bases; bases outside gene matches: 4. Germline lookup yields CDR1 SNHLY and CDR2 FYNNEI. The DNA for the CDR3 is TGTGCCAGCAGGGGACAGGGAGGTACTGAAGCTTTCTTT. This encodes CASRGQGGTEAFF.

The gene calls are TRBV3-1 (or the pseudogene TRBV3-2) and TRBJ1-2; D gene uncertain. The CDR3 length is 16 residues. V lost 0 bases to trimming and J lost 4 bases, with 15 bases between them. Germline V lookup: CDR1 LGHDT, CDR2 YNNKEL (reference sequence). DNA of the CDR3: TGTGCCAGCAGCCAAGATCCGACGGCCTCTAGCTATGGCTACACCTTC. This encodes CASSQDPTASSYGYTF.

The genes are TRBV11-1 and TRBJ2-3; tentative D call: TRBD2 (6 bases). V gave up 5 bases and J gave up 0 bases, with 12 bases separating them. Germline V gene sequence: CDR1 SGHAT, CDR2 FQDESV (reference sequence). This CDR3 is built from 15 residues. For the CDR3, the DNA is TGTGCCAGCAGCCCCCAGCGGGTTAGCACAGATACGCAGTATTTT. Translated: CASSPQRVSTDTQYF.

J is TRBJ2-1 and V is TRBV5-1; D is unclear. Germline values: CDR1 SGHRS, CDR2 YFSETQ. The V end was cut by 0 bases, the J end by 0 bases, with 10 bases between. The CDR3 has 16 amino acids. CDR3 DNA: TGCGCCAGCAGCTTGGGTTATACGAGCTCCTACAATGAGCAGTTCTTC. Encoded protein: CASSLGYTSSYNEQFF.

This rearrangement joins TRBV19 to TRBJ2-3; the match to TRBD2 covers 7 bases. The V segment lost 8 bases and the J segment 0 bases; nucleotides outside the gene matches: 8. The germline CDR1 and CDR2 sequences are LNHDA and SQIVND (reference sequence). This CDR3 contains 15 residues. CDR3 DNA: TGTGCCAGTCGCGACAGTAGCGGGAGCACAGATACGCAGTATTTT. This translates into CASRDSSGSTDTQYF. Full variable domain (missing parts from reference TRBV19 and TRBJ2-3): DGGITQSPKYLFRKEGQNVTLSCEQNLNHDAMYWYRQDPGQGLRLIYYSQIVNDFQKGDIAEGYSVSREKKESFPLTVTSAQKNPTAFYLCASRDSSGSTDTQYFGPGTRLTVL.

J is TRBJ1-5 and V is TRBV28, with D possibly matching TRBD1 (6 bases). Germline lookup yields CDR1 MDHEN and CDR2 SYDVKM. This CDR3 region has 14 residues. V lost 8 bases to trimming and J lost 4 bases, with 15 bases between them. CDR3 nucleotide sequence: TGTGCCAGCGTATTACAGGGTTCAAATCAGCCCCAGCATTTT. As protein: CASVLQGSNQPQHF.

The chain employs TRBV27 and TRBJ2-3; D unclear. The V and J ends lost 4 bases and 7 bases respectively, with 12 bases between them. CDR1 MNHEY and CDR2 SMNVEV come from the germline V gene (reference sequence). The CDR3 loop spans 13 amino acids. The CDR3 DNA reads TGTGCCAGCAGTTCCCGCAGTCTGAATACGCAGTATTTT. Protein sequence: CASSSRSLNTQYF.

V is TRBV2 and J is TRBJ1-1; TRBD1 matches at 9 bases. CDR3 size: 14 residues. V lost 6 bases to trimming and J lost 2 bases; unmatched junction nucleotides: 4. From germline, CDR1 is SNHLY and CDR2 FYNNEI. The CDR3 sequence: CASSTDRGNTEAFF. DNA for the CDR3: TGTGCCAGCAGCACGGACAGGGGAAACACTGAAGCTTTCTTT.

Worth noting for this clone: The identical CDR3 is also encoded by other nucleotide sequences in the sample. The chain combines TRBV3-1 (or the pseudogene TRBV3-2) with TRBJ1-2; D may be TRBD1 (6 bases). Trimming pared 0 bases from V and 4 bases from J, leaving 9 bases between. The germline gives CDR1 LGHDT, CDR2 YNNKEL (reference sequence). The CDR3 has 14 residues. The CDR3, as DNA: TGTGCCAGCAGCCAAGATTTAGGGGGCTATGGCTACACCTTC. Residues: CASSQDLGGYGYTF.

This sequence joins TRBV27 and TRBJ2-7, with 12 bases lining up with TRBD1. In germline, CDR1 is MNHEY, CDR2 SMNVEV (reference sequence). J gave up 4 bases and V 8 bases, and 3 bases lay outside the gene matches. The CDR3 consists of 13 residues. The chain's CDR3 is CASGTGGYYEQYF. The CDR3 DNA sequence: TGTGCCAGCGGGACAGGGGGCTATTACGAGCAGTACTTC.

CDR3 nucleotide sequence: TGTGCCACCAGTGATGGCGGTGCGTACAATGAGCAGTTCTTC. It is translated as CATSDGGAYNEQFF. V and J are TRBV24-1 and TRBJ2-1; D is unclear. Germline CDR1 reads KGHDR; CDR2 reads SFDVKD. The CDR3 contains 14 residues. V lost 3 bases, J lost 4 bases, and 9 bases lay in between.

The genes are TRBV5-1 and TRBJ2-5; 14 positions match TRBD2. The V gene end was trimmed by 2 bases and the J gene end by 5 bases; junction bases not matched to a gene: 8. CDR3 length: 17 residues. CDR1 is SGHRS, CDR2 YFSETQ, per germline. CDR3 DNA sequence: TGCGCCAGCAGCTTCGCGGGACTAGCGGGAGCCGGGGAGACCCAGTACTTC. Protein product: CASSFAGLAGAGETQYF.

The rearrangement links TRBV19 to TRBJ1-3; 11 nucleotides agree with TRBD1. With V trimmed by 3 bases and J by 10 bases, 5 bases remained unmatched. This CDR3 comprises 14 residues. CDR1 is LNHDA and CDR2 is SQIVND in the germline V gene (reference sequence). The CDR3 region has the DNA TGTGCCAGTAGTATGACCGGGACAGGGGGGACCATATATTTT. This encodes CASSMTGTGGTIYF.

This clone was recorded only once. The chain joins TRBV9 to TRBJ1-1; 9 nucleotides line up with TRBD1. Trimming cost V 4 bases and J 5 bases; bases outside gene matches: 9. Germline CDR1 SGDLS, CDR2 YYNGEE. The CDR3 loop spans 15 amino acids. CDR3 coding DNA: TGTGCCAGCAGCCCCCACATGACAGGGGGTACTGAAGCTTTCTTT. Protein: CASSPHMTGGTEAFF.

The genes are TRBV5-1 and TRBJ2-1; TRBD2 aligns across 10 bases. The CDR3 totals 15 residues. Germline CDR1 is SGHRS and CDR2 is YFSETQ. Trimming cost V 6 bases and J 6 bases; bases outside gene matches: 9. The DNA for the CDR3 is TGCGCCAGCATTTTACGGCCTAGCGGGAGCAATGAGCAGTTCTTC. Residues: CASILRPSGSNEQFF. The full variable domain, rest sourced from reference TRBV5-1 and TRBJ2-1, is KAGVTQTPRYLIKTRGQQVTLSCSPISGHRSVSWYQQTPGQGLQFLFEYFSETQRNKGNFPGRFSGRQFSNSRSEMNVSTLELGDSALYLCASILRPSGSNEQFFGPGTRLTVL.